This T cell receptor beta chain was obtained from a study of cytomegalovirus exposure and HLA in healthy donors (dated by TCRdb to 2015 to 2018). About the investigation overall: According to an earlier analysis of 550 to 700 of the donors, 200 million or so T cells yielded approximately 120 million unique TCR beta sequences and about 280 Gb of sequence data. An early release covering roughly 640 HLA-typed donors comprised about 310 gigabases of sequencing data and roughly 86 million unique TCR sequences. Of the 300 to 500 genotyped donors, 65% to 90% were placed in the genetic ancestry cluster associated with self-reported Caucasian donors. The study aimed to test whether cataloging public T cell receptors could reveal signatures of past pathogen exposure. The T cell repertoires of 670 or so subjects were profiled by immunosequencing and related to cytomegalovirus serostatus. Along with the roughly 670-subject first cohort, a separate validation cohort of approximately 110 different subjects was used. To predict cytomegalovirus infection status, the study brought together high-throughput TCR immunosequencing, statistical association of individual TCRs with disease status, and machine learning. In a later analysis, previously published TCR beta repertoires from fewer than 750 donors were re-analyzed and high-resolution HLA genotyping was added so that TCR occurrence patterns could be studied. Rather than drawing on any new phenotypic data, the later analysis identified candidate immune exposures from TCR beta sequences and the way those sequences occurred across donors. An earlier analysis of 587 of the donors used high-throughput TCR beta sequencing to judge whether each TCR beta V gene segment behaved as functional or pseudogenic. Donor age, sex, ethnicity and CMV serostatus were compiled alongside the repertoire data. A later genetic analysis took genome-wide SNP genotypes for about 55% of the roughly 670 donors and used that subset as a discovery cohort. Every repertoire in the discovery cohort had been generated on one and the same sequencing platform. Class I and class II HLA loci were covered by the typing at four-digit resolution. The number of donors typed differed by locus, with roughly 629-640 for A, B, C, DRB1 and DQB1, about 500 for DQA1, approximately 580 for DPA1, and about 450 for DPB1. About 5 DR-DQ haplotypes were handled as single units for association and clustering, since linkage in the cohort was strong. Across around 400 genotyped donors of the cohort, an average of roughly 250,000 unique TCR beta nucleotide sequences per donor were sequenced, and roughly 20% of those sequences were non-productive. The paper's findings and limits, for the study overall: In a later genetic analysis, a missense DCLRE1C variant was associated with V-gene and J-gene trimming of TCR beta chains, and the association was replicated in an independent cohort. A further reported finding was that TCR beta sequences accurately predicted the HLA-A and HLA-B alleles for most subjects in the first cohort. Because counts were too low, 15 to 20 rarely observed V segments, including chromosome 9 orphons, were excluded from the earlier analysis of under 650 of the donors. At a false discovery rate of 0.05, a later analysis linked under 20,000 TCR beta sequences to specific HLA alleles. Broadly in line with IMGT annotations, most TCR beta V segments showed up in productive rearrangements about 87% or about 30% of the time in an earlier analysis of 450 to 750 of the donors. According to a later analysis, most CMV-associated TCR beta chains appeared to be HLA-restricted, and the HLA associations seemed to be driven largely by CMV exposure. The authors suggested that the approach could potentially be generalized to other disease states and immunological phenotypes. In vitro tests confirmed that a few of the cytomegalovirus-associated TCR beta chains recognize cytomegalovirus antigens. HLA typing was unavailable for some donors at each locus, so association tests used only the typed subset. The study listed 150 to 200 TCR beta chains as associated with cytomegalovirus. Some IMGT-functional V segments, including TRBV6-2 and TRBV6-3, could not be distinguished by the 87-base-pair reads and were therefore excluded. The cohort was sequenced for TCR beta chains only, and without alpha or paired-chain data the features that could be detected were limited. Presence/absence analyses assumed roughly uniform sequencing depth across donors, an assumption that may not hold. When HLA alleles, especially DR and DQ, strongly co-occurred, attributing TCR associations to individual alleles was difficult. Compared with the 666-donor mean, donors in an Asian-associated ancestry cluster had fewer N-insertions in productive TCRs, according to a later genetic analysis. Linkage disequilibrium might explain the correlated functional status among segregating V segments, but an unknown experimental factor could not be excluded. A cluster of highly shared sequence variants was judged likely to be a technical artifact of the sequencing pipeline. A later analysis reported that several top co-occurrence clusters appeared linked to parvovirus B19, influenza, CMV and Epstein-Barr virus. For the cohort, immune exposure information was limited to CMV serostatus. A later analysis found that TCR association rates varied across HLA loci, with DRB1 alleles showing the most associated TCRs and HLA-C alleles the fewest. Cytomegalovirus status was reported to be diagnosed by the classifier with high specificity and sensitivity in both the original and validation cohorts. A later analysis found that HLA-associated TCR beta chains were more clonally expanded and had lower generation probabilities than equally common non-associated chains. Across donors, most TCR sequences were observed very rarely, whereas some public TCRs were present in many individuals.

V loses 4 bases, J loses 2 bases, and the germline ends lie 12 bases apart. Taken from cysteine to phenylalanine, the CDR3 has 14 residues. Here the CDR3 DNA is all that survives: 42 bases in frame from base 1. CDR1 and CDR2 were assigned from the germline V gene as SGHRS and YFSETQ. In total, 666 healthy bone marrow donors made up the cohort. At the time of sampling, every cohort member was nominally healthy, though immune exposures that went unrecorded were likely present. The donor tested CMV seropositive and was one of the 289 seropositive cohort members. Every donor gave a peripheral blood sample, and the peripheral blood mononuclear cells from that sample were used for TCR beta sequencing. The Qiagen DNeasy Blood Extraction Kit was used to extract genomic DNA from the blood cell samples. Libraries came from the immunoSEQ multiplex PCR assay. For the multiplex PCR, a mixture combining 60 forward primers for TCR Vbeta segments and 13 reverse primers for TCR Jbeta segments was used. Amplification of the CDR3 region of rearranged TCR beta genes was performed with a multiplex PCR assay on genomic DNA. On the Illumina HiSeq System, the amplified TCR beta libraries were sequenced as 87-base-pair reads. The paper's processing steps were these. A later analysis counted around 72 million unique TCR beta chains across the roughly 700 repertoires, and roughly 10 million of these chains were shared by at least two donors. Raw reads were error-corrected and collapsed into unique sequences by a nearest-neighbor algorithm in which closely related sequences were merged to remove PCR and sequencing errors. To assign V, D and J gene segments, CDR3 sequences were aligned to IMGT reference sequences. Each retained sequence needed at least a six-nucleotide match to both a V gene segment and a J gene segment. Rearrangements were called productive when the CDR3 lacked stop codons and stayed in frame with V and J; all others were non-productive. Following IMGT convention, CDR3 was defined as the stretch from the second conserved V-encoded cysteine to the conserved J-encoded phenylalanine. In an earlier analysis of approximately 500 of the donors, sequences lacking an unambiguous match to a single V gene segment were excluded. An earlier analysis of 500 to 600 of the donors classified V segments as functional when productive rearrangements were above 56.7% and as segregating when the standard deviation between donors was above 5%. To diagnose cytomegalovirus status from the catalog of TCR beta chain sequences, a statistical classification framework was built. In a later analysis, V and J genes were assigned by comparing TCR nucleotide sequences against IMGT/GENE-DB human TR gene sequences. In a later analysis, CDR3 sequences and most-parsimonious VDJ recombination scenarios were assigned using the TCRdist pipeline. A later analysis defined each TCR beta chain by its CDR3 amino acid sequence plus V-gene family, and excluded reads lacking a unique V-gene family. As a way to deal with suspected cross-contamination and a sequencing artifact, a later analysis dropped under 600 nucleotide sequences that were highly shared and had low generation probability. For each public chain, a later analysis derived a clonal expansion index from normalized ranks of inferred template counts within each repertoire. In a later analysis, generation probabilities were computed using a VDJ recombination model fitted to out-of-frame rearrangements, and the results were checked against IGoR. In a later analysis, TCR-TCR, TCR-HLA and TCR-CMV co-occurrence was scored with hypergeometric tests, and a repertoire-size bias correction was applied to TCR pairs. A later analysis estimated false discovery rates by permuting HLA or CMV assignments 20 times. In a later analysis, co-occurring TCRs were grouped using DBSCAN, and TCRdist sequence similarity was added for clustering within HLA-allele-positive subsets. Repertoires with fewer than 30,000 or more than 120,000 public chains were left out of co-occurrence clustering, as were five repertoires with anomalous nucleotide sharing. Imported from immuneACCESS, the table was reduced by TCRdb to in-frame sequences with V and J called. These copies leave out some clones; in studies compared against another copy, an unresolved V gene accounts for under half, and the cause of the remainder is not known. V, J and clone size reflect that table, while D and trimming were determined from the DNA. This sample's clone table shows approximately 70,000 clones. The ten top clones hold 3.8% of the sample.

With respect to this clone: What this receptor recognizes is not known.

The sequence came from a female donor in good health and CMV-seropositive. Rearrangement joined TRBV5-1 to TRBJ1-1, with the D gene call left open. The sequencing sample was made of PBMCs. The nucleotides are TGCGCCAGCAGCGCGGGCGGCGGTAACACTGAAGCTTTCTTT. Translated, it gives CASSAGGGNTEAFF.